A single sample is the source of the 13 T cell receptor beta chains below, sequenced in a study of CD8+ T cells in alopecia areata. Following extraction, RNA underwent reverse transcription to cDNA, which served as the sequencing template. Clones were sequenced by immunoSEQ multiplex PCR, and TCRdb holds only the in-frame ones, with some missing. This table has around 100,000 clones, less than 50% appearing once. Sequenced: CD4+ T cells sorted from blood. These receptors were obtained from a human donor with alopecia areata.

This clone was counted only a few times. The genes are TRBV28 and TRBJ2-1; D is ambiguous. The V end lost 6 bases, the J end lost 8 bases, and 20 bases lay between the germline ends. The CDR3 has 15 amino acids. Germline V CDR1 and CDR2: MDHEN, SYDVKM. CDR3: CASRLERSSGYEQFF. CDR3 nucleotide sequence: TGTGCCAGCAGATTAGAACGTTCTAGTGGTTATGAGCAGTTCTTC.

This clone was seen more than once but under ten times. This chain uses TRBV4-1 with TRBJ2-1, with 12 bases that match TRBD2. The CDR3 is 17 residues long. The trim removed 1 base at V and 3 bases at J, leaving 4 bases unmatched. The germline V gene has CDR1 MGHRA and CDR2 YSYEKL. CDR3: CASSQGLAGGVYNEQFF. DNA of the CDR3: TGCGCCAGCAGCCAAGGGCTAGCGGGAGGGGTCTACAATGAGCAGTTCTTC.

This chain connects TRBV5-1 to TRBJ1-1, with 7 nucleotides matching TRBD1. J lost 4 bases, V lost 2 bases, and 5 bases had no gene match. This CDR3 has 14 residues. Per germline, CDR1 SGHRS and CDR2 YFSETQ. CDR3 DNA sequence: TGCGCCAGCAGCTTACCCCGACAGGGCACTGAAGCTTTCTTT. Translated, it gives CASSLPRQGTEAFF. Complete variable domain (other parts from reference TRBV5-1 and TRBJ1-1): KAGVTQTPRYLIKTRGQQVTLSCSPISGHRSVSWYQQTPGQGLQFLFEYFSETQRNKGNFPGRFSGRQFSNSRSEMNVSTLELGDSALYLCASSLPRQGTEAFFGQGTRLTVV.

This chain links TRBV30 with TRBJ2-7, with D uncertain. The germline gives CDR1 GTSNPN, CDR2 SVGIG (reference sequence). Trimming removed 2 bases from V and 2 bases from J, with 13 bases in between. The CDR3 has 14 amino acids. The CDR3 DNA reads TGTGCCTGGAGTCCCTCCGTAGCCACCTACGAGCAGTACTTC. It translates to CAWSPSVATYEQYF.

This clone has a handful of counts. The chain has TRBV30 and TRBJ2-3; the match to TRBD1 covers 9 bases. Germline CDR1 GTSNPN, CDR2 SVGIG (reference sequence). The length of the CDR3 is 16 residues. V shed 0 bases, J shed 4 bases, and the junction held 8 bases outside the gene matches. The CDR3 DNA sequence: TGTGCCTGGAGTGTTCCGGGACAGGGTTTTTCAGATACGCAGTATTTT. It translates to CAWSVPGQGFSDTQYF. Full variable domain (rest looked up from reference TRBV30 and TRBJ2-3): SQTIHQWPATLVQPVGSPLSLECTVEGTSNPNLYWYRQAAGRGLQLLFYSVGIGQISSEVPQNLSASRPQDRQFILSSKKLLLSDSGFYLCAWSVPGQGFSDTQYFGPGTRLTVL.

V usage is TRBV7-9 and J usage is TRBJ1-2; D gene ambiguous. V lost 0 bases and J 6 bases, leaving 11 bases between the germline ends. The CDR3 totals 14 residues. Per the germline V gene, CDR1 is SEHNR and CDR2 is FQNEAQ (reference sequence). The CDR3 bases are TGTGCCAGCAGCTTAGCGGGCATAGCTAATGGCTACACCTTC. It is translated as CASSLAGIANGYTF.

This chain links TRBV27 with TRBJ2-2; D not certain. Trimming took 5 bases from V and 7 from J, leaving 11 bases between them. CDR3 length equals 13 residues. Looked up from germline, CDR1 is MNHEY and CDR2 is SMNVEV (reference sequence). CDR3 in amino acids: CASSVYQSGELFF. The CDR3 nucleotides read TGTGCCAGCAGTGTATATCAGAGCGGGGAGCTGTTTTTT.

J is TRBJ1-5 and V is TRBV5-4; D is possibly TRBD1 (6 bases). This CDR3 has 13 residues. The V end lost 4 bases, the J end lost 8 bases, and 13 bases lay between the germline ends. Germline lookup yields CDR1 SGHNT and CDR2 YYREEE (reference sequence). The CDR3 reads CASSLQGREPQHF. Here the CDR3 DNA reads TGTGCCAGCAGCCTACAGGGAAGGGAGCCCCAGCATTTT.

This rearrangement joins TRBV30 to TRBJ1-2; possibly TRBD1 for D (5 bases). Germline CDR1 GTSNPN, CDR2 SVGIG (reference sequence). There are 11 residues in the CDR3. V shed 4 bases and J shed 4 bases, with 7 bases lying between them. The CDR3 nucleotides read TGTGCCTGGACGGGACTCTATGGCTACACCTTC. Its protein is CAWTGLYGYTF.

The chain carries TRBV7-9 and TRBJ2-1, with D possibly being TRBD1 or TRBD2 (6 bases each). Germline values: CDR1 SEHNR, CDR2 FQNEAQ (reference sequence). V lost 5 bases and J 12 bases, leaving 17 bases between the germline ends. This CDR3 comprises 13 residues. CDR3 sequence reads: CASSPMGAGPQFF. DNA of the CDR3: TGTGCCAGCAGCCCCATGGGGGCGGGGCCGCAGTTCTTC.

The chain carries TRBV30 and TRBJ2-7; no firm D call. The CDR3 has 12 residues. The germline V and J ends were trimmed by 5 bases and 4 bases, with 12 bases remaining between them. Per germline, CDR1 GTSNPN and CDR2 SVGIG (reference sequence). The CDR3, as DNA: TGTGCCTGGGCACTCACAAGTTACGAGCAGTACTTC. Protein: CAWALTSYEQYF.

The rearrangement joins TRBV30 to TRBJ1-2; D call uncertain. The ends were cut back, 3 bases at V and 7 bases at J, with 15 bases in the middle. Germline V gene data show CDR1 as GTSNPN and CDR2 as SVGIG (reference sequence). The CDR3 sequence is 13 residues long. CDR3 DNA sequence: TGTGCCTGGAGCCCGGGGAGGATAGGTGGCTACACCTTC. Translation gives CAWSPGRIGGYTF.

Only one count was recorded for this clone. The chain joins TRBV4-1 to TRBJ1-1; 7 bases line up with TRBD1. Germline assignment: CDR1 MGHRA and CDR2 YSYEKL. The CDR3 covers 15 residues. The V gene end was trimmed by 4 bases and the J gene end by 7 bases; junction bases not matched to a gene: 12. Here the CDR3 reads CASSPPDRFGREAFF. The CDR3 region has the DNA TGCGCCAGCAGCCCACCGGACAGGTTTGGCCGTGAAGCTTTCTTT.